This T cell receptor beta chain originates from a study of T cells in Graves' hyperthyroidism and ophthalmopathy. The wider study: Any treatment followed the collection of peripheral blood at initial diagnosis. Study-wide points: Blood also held most thyroid clonotypes expanded beyond 0.001. Ophthalmopathy got predicted by the model a median about 6.7 months before its onset.

There were TCR beta CDR3 regions amplified from RNA transcripts. The HTBI primer set served for first-round RT-PCR of the TCR CDR3. Via MiXCR, TCRdb re-called the multiplex PCR reads, giving one row per CDR3 protein. The data contain hundreds of thousands of distinct CDR3 sequences, about 16% of them singletons. A NOSPECS grade of at least 4, a Clinical Activity Score of at least 3 and duration under 3 months were recorded in ophthalmopathy patients. This clonotype has a count of ten or more. Its antigen is not known. Germline loops: CDR1 MDHEN, CDR2 SYDVKM. The CDR3 is made up of 16 amino acids. The V and J ends lost 6 bases and 4 bases, in that order; junction bases with no gene match: 12.

Source material: blood. This TCR came from a woman in her sixties or seventies with Graves' ophthalmopathy. This rearrangement joins TRBV28 to TRBJ2-5; 9 positions agree with TRBD1. This chain's CDR3 is CASSLAGTGLGETQYF. CDR3 nucleotides: TGTGCCAGCAGCCTAGCCGGGACAGGGCTCGGAGAGACCCAGTACTTC.